This T cell receptor (beta chain) is drawn from a study of blood T cell repertoires in COVID-19 (dated by TCRdb to 2020 to 2022). Regarding the study in general: Samples from collaborators originated in the United States, Italy and Spain and spanned both the acute and convalescent phases of COVID-19. Sample metadata almost always included a de-identified subject ID, COVID-19 status, age in years and sex. The material from the prospective study consisted of cDNA or gDNA derived from T cells, B-cell-depleted T cells, or PBMCs. HLA class I and class II types, where available, came from metadata supplied by the sample provider rather than from assay-based typing. Deeply sampled blood TCRbeta repertoires from subjects exposed to, actively infected with, or recovered from COVID-19 were included in the dataset. The repertoires were released in a freely available public database intended as a resource for research on the immune response to SARS-CoV-2. Samples were obtained from the ongoing ImmuneRACE study (first 160 participants) and from 1,200 or so subjects provided by 6 global collaborators. The full study reports these points: The quantity of clinical and demographic metadata differed by source and by participant and was supplied without curation.

TCRbeta CDR3 regions were amplified from genomic DNA by means of the immunoSEQ Assay, a bias-controlled multiplex PCR. In the source study's methods: The number of nucleated cells in each sample was estimated from the amplification of reference gene primers within the assay. To quantify the absolute abundance of each unique TCRbeta CDR3 rearrangement, sequence reads were collapsed and filtered. Productive Simpson clonality was computed per sample as the square root of Simpson's diversity index over productive rearrangements. This is the immuneACCESS table as TCRdb keeps it, with only in-frame sequences that have V and J called. A part of the clones is gone; compared with another copy, unresolved V genes explain less than half, and the rest is unexplained. The V and J calls and clone size are taken from that table; D and trimming were inferred from the DNA. The sample profile shows roughly 140,000 clones; roughly 77% of them were found once. The top ten clonotypes cover 4% to 4.5% of the sample.

Whole blood was collected in K2EDTA tubes by collaborating institutions according to the institutions' own protocols. For TCRbeta analysis, collaborators shipped samples as frozen whole blood, isolated PBMCs, or DNA extracted from either of those sample types. Details on this clone: The antigen it recognizes is unknown. Base quality data are lacking; no much larger clone is found one base away.

In the germline V gene (reference sequence), CDR1 corresponds to SGHKS and CDR2 to YYEKEE. The CDR3 starts with the cysteine, ends with the phenylalanine, and has 15 residues. Only the CDR3 DNA stays, 45 bases, in frame from base 1. Trimming costs V 5 bases and J 1 base, and their ends lie 13 bases apart. Here the chain combines TRBV5-5 and TRBJ2-4; perhaps TRBD1 is the D gene, with 6 bases matching. Material for sequencing was peripheral blood. The TCR was taken from a man in his sixties with acute or convalescent COVID-19. The CDR3 protein: CASSSGVGAKNIQYF. The sequenced DNA is TGTGCCAGCAGTTCAGGGGTAGGGGCCAAAAACATTCAGTACTTC.